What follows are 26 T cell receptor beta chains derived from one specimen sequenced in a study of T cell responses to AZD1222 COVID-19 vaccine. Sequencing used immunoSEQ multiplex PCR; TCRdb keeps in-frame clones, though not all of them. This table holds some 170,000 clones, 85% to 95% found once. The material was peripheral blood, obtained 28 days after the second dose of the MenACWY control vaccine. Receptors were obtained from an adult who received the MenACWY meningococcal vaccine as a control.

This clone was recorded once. The CDR3 reads CATSFSRGSSPLHF. The CDR3 DNA follows: TGTGCCACCAGCTTTAGCAGGGGGAGTTCACCCCTCCACTTT. V and J are TRBV15 and TRBJ1-6; 7 bases map to TRBD1. The CDR3 is made up of 14 amino acids. The V and J ends lost 5 bases and 9 bases, in that order; junction bases with no gene match: 7. Germline CDR1 and CDR2: LNHNV and YYDKDF (reference sequence).

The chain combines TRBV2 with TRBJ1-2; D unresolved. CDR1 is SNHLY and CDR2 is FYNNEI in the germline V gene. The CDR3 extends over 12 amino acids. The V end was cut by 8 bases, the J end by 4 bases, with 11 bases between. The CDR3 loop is CASQAASYGYTF. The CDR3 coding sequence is TGTGCCAGCCAGGCAGCGAGCTATGGCTACACCTTC.

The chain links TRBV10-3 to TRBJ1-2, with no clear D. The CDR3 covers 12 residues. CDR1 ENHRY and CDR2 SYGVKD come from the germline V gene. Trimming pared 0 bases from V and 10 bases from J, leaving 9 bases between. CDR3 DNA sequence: TGTGCCATCAGTGAGTCATCATCATCCTACACCTTC. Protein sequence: CAISESSSSYTF.

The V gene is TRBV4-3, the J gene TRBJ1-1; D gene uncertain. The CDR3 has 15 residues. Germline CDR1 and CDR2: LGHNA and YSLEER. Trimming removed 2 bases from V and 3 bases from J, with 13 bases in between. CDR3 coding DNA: TGCGCCAGCAGCCAAATCACCGGGTCCTACACTGAAGCTTTCTTT. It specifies CASSQITGSYTEAFF.

The CDR3 nucleotides are TGTGCCAGTAGTCGAGTGGTAGTAGCGGGGGGCACTGGCCTTTCGGACGAGCAGTACTTC. Encoded protein: CASSRVVVAGGTGLSDEQYF. J is TRBJ2-7 and V is TRBV19; 10 bases align to TRBD2. The CDR3 covers 20 residues. Trimming at V came to 5 bases and at J to 5 bases, leaving 24 bases not matched to a gene. The germline CDR1 and CDR2 sequences are LNHDA and SQIVND (reference sequence).

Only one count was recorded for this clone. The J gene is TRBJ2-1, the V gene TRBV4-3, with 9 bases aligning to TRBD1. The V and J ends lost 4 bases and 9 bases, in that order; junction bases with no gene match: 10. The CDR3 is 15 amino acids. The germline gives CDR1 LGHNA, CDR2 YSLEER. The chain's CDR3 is CASSLRTGVAVEQFF. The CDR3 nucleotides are TGCGCCAGCAGCCTACGGACAGGGGTGGCAGTTGAGCAGTTCTTC.

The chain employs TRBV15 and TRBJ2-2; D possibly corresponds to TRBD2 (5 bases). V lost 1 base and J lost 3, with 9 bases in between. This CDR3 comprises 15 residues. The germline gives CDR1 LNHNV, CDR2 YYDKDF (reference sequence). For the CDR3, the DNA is TGTGCCACCAGCAGAGGACGGACTCACACCGGGGAGCTGTTTTTT. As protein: CATSRGRTHTGELFF.

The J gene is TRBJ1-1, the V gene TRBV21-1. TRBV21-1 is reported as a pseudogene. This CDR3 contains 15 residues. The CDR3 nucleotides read TGTGCCAGCAGCAGAATCAGGGAGTATAACACTGAAGCTTTCTTT. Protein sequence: CASSRIREYNTEAFF.

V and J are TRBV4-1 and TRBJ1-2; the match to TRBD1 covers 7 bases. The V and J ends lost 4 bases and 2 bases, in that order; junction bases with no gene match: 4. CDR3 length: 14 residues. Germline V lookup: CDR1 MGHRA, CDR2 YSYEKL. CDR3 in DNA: TGCGCCAGCAGCCGAACGACAGGGAACTATGGCTACACCTTC. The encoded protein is CASSRTTGNYGYTF.

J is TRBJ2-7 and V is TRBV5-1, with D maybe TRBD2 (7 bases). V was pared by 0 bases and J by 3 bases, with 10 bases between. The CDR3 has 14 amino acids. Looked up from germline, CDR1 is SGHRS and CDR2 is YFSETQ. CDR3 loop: CASSLGGGLYEQYF. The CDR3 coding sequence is TGCGCCAGCAGCTTGGGCGGGGGCCTCTACGAGCAGTACTTC. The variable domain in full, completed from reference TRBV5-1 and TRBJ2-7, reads KAGVTQTPRYLIKTRGQQVTLSCSPISGHRSVSWYQQTPGQGLQFLFEYFSETQRNKGNFPGRFSGRQFSNSRSEMNVSTLELGDSALYLCASSLGGGLYEQYFGPGTRLTVT.

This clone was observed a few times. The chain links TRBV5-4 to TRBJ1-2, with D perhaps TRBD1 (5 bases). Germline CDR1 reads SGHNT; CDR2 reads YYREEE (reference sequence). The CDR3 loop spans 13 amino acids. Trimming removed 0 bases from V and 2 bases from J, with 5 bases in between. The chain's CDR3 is CASSLAGNYGYTF. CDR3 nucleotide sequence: TGTGCCAGCAGCTTGGCAGGGAACTATGGCTACACCTTC.

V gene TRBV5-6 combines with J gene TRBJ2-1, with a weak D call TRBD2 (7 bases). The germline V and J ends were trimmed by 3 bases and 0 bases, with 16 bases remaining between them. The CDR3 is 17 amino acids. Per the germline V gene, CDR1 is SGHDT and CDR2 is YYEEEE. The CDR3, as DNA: TGTGCCAGCAGCTCGTGGGGGGGCATCAGCTCCTACAATGAGCAGTTCTTC. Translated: CASSSWGGISSYNEQFF. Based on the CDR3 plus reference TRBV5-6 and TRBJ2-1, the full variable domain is DAGVTQSPTHLIKTRGQQVTLRCSPKSGHDTVSWYQQALGQGPQFIFQYYEEEERQRGNFPDRFSGHQFPNYSSELNVNALLLGDSALYLCASSSWGGISSYNEQFFGPGTRLTVL.

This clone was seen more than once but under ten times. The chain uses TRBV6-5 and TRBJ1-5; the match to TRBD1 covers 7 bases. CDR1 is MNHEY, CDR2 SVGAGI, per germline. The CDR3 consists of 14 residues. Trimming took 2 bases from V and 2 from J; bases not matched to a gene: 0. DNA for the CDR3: TGTGCCAGCAGTTACGACAGGGGCAATCAGCCCCAGCATTTT. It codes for CASSYDRGNQPQHF.

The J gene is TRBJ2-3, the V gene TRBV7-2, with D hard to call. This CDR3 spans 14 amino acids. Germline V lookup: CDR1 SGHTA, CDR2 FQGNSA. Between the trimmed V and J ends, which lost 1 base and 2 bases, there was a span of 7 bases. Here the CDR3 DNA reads TGTGCCAGCAGCTTAGACCCCCCCACAGATACGCAGTATTTT. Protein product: CASSLDPPTDTQYF.

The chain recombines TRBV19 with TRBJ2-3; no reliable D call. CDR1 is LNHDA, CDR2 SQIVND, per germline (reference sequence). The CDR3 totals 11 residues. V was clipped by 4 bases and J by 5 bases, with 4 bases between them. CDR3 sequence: CASSNLDTQYF. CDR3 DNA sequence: TGTGCCAGTAGTAATCTAGATACGCAGTATTTT.

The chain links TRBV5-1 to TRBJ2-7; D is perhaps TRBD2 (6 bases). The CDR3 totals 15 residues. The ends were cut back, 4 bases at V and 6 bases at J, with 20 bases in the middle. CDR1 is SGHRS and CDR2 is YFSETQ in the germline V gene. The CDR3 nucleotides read TGCGCCAGCAGCCCGCATCCGACGGTCGGGGGCGAGCAGTACTTC. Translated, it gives CASSPHPTVGGEQYF.

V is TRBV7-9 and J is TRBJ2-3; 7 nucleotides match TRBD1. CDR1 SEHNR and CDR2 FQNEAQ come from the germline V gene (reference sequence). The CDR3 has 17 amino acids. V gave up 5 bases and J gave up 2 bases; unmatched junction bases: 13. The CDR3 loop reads CASSALYGDSITDTQYF. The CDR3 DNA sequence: TGTGCCAGCAGCGCCCTATACGGGGACAGTATCACAGATACGCAGTATTTT. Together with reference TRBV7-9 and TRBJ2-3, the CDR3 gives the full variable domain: DTGVSQNPRHKITKRGQNVTFRCDPISEHNRLYWYRQTLGQGPEFLTYFQNEAQLEKSRLLSDRFSAERPKGSFSTLEIQRTEQGDSAMYLCASSALYGDSITDTQYFGPGTRLTVL.

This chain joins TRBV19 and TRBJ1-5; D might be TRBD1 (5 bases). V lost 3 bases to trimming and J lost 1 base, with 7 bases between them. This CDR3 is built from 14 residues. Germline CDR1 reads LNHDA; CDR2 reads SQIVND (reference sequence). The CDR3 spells CASSMGQSNQPQHF. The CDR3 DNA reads TGTGCCAGTAGTATGGGGCAGAGCAATCAGCCCCAGCATTTT.

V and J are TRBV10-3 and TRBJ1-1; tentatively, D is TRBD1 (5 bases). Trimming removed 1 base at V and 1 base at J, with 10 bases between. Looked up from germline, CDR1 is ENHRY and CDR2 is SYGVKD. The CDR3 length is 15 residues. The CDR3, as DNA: TGTGCCATCAGTGAGTGGCAGGGAGCGAACACTGAAGCTTTCTTT. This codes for CAISEWQGANTEAFF.

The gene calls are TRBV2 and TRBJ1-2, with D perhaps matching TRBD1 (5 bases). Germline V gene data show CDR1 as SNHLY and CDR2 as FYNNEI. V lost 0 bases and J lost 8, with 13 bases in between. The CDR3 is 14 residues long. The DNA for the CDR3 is TGTGCCAGCAGTGAAGCGCTTCAGGGCGGAGGCTACACCTTC. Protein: CASSEALQGGGYTF.

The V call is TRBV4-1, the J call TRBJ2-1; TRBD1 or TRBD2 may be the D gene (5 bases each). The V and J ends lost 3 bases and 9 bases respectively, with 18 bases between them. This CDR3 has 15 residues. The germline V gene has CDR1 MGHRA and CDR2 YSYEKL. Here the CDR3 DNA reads TGCGCCAGCAGCCAGGCAGGGAGTCATAAGAGTGAGCAGTTCTTC. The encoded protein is CASSQAGSHKSEQFF.

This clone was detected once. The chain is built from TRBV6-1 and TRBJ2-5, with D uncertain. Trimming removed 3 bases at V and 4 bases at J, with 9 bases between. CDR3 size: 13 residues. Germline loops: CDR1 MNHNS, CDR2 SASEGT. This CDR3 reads CASSDAPRETQYF. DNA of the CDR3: TGTGCCAGCAGTGACGCCCCTAGAGAGACCCAGTACTTC.

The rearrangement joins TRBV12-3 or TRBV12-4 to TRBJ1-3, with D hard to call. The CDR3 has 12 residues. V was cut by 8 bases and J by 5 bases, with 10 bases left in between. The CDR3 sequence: CASREFRNTIYF. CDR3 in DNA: TGTGCCAGCCGGGAATTTAGAAACACCATATATTTT.

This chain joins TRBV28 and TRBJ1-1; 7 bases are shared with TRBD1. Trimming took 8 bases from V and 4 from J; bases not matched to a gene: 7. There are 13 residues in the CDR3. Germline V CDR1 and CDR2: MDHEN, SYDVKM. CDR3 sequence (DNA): TGTGCCAGCCCCGACAGGGCCTTCACTGAAGCTTTCTTT. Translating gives CASPDRAFTEAFF.

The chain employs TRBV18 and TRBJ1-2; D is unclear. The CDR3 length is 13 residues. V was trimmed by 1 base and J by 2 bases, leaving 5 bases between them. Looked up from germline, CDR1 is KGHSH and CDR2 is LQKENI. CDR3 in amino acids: CASSPLDNYGYTF. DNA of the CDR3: TGTGCCAGCTCACCACTGGACAACTATGGCTACACCTTC.

In DNA form, the CDR3 reads TGTGCCAGCAGCTCATGGGAAGGACATGGTGAAGCTTTCTTT. The encoded protein is CASSSWEGHGEAFF. This chain links TRBV7-8 with TRBJ1-1, with TRBD1 as a possible D gene (5 bases). V was trimmed by 4 bases and J by 7 bases, leaving 16 bases between them. In germline, CDR1 is SGHVS, CDR2 FQNEAQ. The CDR3 totals 14 residues.